Listed here is a single TCR beta chain. Original analysis: Amplification of reference gene primers was used by the study to estimate nucleated cell counts. Profiled with immunoSEQ multiplex PCR; TCRdb holds only in-frame clones, not every one. V and J calls and clone size are copied from that table; D and trimming were computed from the DNA. The table includes roughly 200,000 clones, over 70% detected once. This CDR3 spans 14 amino acids. Germline CDR1 and CDR2: LNHDA and SQIVND (reference sequence). V shed 6 bases and J shed 0 bases, with 9 bases lying between them. The data originate from a study of blood T cell repertoires in COVID-19. Study in general: Samples came from the United States, Italy and Spain, spanning acute and convalescent COVID-19. Nucleic acid was either cDNA or gDNA, and it came from T cells, B-cell-depleted T cells, or PBMCs.

The sample was peripheral blood. This clonotype was obtained from a man aged 60 to 75 with acute or convalescent COVID-19. The chain recombines TRBV19 with TRBJ1-3, with unresolved D. CDR3 protein: CASRIRSSGNTIYF. In DNA, the CDR3 is TGTGCCAGTAGGATCCGGAGCTCTGGAAACACCATATATTTT.